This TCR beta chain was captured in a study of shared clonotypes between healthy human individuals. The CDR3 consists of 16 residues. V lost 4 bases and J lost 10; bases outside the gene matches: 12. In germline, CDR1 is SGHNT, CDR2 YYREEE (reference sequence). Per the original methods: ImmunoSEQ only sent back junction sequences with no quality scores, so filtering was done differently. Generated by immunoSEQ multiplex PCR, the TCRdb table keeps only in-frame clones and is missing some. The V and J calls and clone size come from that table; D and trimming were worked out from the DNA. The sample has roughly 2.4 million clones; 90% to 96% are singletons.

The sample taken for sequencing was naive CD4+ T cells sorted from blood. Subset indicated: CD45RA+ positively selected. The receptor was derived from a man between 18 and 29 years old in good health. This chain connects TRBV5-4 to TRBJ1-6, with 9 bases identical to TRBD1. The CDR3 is CASSGRTGASGSPLHF. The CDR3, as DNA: TGTGCCAGCAGCGGAAGGACAGGGGCCAGTGGGTCACCCCTCCACTTT.